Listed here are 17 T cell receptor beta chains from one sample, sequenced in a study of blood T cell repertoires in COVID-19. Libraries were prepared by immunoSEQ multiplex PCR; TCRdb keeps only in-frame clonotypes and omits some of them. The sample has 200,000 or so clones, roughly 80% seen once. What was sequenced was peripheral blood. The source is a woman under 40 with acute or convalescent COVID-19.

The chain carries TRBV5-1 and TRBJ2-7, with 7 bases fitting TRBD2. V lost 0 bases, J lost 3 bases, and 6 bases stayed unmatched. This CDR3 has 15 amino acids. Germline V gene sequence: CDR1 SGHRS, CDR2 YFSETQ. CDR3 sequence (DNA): TGCGCCAGCAGCTTGGTCGCGGGAGAGCTCTACGAGCAGTACTTC. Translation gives CASSLVAGELYEQYF.

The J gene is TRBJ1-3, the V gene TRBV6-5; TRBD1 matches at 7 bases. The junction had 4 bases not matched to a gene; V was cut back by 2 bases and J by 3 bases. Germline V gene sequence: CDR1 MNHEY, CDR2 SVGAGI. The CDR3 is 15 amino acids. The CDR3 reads CASSYDWDSGNTIYF. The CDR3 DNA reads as TGTGCCAGCAGTTACGACTGGGACAGTGGAAACACCATATATTTT.

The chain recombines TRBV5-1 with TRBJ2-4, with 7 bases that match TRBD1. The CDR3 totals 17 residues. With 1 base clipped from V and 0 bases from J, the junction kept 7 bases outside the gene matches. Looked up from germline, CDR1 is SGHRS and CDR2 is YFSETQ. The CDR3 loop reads CASSLHRGRTAKNIQYF. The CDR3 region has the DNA TGCGCCAGCAGCTTGCACAGGGGTCGTACAGCCAAAAACATTCAGTACTTC.

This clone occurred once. For the CDR3, the DNA is TGTGCCAGCAGTTTAACGGTCCCCGGGGGGTACACTGAAGCTTTCTTT. It specifies CASSLTVPGGYTEAFF. The V gene is TRBV27, the J gene TRBJ1-1, with TRBD1 as a possible D gene (5 bases). The CDR3 runs to 16 residues. V was cut by 2 bases and J by 3 bases, with 16 bases left in between. CDR1 MNHEY and CDR2 SMNVEV come from the germline V gene (reference sequence).

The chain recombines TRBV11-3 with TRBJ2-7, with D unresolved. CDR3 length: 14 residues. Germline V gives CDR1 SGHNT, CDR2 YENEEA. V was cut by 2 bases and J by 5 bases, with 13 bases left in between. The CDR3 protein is CASSLSAGSHEQYF. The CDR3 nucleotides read TGTGCCAGCAGCTTATCCGCCGGGTCCCACGAGCAGTACTTC.

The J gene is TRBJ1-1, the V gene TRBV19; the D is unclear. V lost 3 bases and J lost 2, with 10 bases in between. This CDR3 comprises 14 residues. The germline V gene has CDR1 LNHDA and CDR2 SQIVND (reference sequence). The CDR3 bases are TGTGCCAGTAGTATCGGGTACTTTAACACTGAAGCTTTCTTT. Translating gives CASSIGYFNTEAFF.

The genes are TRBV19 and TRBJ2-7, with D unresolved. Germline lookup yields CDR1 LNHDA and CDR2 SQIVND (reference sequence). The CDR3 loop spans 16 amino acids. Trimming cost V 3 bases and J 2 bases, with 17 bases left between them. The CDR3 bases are TGTGCCAGTAGTATGGATGGGCTTGGGCCGACCTACGAGCAGTACTTC. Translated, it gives CASSMDGLGPTYEQYF.

CDR3 bases: TGTGCCAGCAGCCAACTCAGGGGTTACGAGCAGTACTTC. Translation gives CASSQLRGYEQYF. This rearrangement joins TRBV4-2 to TRBJ2-7; D is possibly TRBD1 (6 bases). The V gene lost 2 bases and the J gene lost 4 bases, with 9 bases spanning the gap. The CDR3 consists of 13 residues. Germline V gene data show CDR1 as LGHNA and CDR2 as YNFKEQ.

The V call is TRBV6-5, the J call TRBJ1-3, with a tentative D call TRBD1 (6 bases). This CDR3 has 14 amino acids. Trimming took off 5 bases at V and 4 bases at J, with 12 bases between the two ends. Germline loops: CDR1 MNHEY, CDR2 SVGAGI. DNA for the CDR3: TGTGCCAGCAGTCGGGACATTTACGGAAACACCATATATTTT. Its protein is CASSRDIYGNTIYF.

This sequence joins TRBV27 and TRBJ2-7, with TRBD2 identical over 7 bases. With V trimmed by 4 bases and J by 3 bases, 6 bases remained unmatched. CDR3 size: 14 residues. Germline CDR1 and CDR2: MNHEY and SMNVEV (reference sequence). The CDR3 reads CASSSRGLVYEQYF. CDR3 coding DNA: TGTGCCAGCAGTTCGCGAGGACTAGTCTACGAGCAGTACTTC.

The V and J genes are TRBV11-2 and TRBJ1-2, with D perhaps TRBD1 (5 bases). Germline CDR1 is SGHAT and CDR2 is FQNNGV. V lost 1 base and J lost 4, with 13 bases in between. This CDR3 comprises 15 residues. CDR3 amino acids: CASSLVGRILYGYTF. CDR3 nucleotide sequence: TGTGCCAGCAGCTTAGTGGGGCGGATACTCTATGGCTACACCTTC.

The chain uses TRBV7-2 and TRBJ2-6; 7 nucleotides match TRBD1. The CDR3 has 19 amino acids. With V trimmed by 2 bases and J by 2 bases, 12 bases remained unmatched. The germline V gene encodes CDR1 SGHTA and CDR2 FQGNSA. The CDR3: CASSLRGMTGRTGANVLTF. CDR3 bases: TGTGCCAGCAGCTTAAGGGGGATGACAGGGCGGACTGGGGCCAACGTCCTGACTTTC.

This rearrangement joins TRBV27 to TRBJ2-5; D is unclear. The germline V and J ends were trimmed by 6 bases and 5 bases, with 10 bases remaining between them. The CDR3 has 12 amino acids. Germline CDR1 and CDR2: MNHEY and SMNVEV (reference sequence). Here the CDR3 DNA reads TGTGCCAGCAGCTCCCCCCCCGAGACCCAGTACTTC. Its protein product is CASSSPPETQYF.

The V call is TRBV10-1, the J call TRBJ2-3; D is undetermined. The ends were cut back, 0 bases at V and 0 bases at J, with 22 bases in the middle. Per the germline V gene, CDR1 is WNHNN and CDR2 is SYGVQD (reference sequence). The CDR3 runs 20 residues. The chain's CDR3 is CASSESTPLSAPLSTDTQYF. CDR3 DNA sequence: TGCGCCAGCAGTGAGTCAACTCCTCTGTCCGCCCCCCTAAGCACAGATACGCAGTATTTT.

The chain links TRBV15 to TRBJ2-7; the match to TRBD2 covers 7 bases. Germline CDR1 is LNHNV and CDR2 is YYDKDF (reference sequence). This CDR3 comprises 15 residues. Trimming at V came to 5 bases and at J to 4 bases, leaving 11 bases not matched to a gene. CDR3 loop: CATSQERGSEYEQYF. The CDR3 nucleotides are TGTGCCACCAGCCAAGAGCGCGGGAGCGAGTACGAGCAGTACTTC.

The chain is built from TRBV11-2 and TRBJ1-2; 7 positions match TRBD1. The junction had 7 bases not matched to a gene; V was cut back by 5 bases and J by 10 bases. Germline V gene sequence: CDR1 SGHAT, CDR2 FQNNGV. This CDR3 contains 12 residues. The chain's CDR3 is CASSAYRGDYTF. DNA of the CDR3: TGTGCCAGCAGCGCGTACAGGGGAGACTACACCTTC.

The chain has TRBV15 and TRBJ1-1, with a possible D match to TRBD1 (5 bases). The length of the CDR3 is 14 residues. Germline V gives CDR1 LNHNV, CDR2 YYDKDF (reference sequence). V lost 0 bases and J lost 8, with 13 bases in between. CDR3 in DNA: TGTGCCACCAGCAGAGATATGACAGACCCAGAAGCTTTCTTT. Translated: CATSRDMTDPEAFF.